The next 28 T cell receptor beta chains were all read from a single sample in a study of shared clonotypes between healthy human individuals. Measured with immunoSEQ multiplex PCR; TCRdb has only the in-frame clones, and not every one. The sample yields around 530,000 clones, around 80% seen once. The sample taken for sequencing was PBMCs. The receptor set was obtained from a woman between 35 and 50 years old in good health. Some clones in this sample may be carry-over from other donors' samples.

This CDR3 reads CASSPTLREAHNEQFF. The CDR3 bases are TGTGCCAGCTCACCAACGTTGCGGGAGGCCCACAATGAGCAGTTCTTC. The chain is built from TRBV18 and TRBJ2-1; 8 nucleotides align to TRBD2. CDR1 is KGHSH, CDR2 LQKENI, per germline. The CDR3 consists of 16 residues. Trimming took 2 bases from V and 5 from J; bases not matched to a gene: 8.

The V call is TRBV5-1, the J call TRBJ2-3, with D perhaps matching TRBD1 (6 bases). Germline lookup yields CDR1 SGHRS and CDR2 YFSETQ. CDR3 length: 14 amino acids. V lost 6 bases, J lost 6 bases, and 17 bases lay in between. CDR3 region: CASTPQGRGDTQYF. The CDR3 DNA reads TGCGCCAGCACCCCCCAGGGAAGGGGGGATACGCAGTATTTT.

The genes are TRBV30 and TRBJ2-2; D unclear. V gave up 0 bases and J gave up 3 bases, with 8 bases separating them. Germline CDR1 GTSNPN, CDR2 SVGIG (reference sequence). This CDR3 comprises 14 residues. The CDR3 DNA is TGTGCCTGGAGTGTAGGGCGGCACACCGGGGAGCTGTTTTTT. It yields the protein CAWSVGRHTGELFF.

The chain has TRBV19 and TRBJ1-4; possible D gene TRBD1, 6 bases. Germline V gives CDR1 LNHDA, CDR2 SQIVND (reference sequence). V lost 5 bases and J 8 bases, leaving 21 bases between the germline ends. The CDR3 runs to 16 residues. The CDR3 sequence is CASSLWGTTEGEKLFF. The CDR3 nucleotides read TGTGCCAGTAGTCTGTGGGGGACAACTGAAGGAGAAAAACTGTTTTTT.

The rearrangement uses TRBV5-4 and TRBJ2-2; TRBD1 agrees at 8 bases. Trimming removed 3 bases from V and 3 bases from J; junction bases left unmatched: 7. This CDR3 has 16 amino acids. Germline V CDR1 and CDR2: SGHNT, YYREEE (reference sequence). The DNA of the CDR3 is TGTGCCAGCAGCTCGCGACAGGGGTACGACACCGGGGAGCTGTTTTTT. This codes for CASSSRQGYDTGELFF.

This chain links TRBV15 with TRBJ2-1; TRBD2 agrees at 13 bases. This CDR3 is 15 amino acids long. Germline trimming cut 4 bases from V and 6 bases from J; bases unmatched to any gene: 3. Germline V gene lookup returns CDR1 LNHNV and CDR2 YYDKDF (reference sequence). CDR3: CATSTRTSGSNEQFF. The CDR3 DNA reads as TGTGCCACCAGCACTAGGACTAGCGGGAGCAATGAGCAGTTCTTC.

The rearrangement links TRBV2 to TRBJ2-2; unclear D gene. With 4 bases removed from V and 7 bases from J, the gap between germline ends came to 13 bases. Germline V gene data show CDR1 as SNHLY and CDR2 as FYNNEI. The CDR3 runs to 14 residues. The CDR3 sequence: CASSGHLPGGELFF. The CDR3 DNA reads TGTGCCAGCAGTGGACATTTACCGGGCGGGGAGCTGTTTTTT.

Remarks on this clone: Since a much larger clone is just one base distant, this may be a read error. Other DNA sequences of this sample code for an identical CDR3. The chain employs TRBV30 and TRBJ2-2; D tentatively reads TRBD1 or TRBD2 (5 bases each). The CDR3 covers 13 residues. Germline values: CDR1 GTSNPN, CDR2 SVGIG (reference sequence). This chain's CDR3 is CAWSIREVGELFF. The CDR3 bases are TGTGCCTGGAGTATCAGGGAAGTGGGGGAGTTGTTTTTT.

The chain carries TRBV7-2 and TRBJ2-3, with TRBD2 matching 7 bases. V was pared by 0 bases and J by 4 bases, with 4 bases of the junction left unmatched. Germline loops: CDR1 SGHTA, CDR2 FQGNSA. CDR3 length: 15 residues. CDR3 sequence reads: CASSLAHREADTQYF. The CDR3 DNA reads as TGTGCCAGCAGCTTAGCCCATCGGGAGGCAGATACGCAGTATTTT.

The CDR3 spells CAISESVGNTEAFF. DNA of the CDR3: TGTGCCATCAGTGAGTCCGTGGGGAACACTGAAGCTTTCTTT. The chain links TRBV10-3 to TRBJ1-1; D gene unclear. The germline V gene encodes CDR1 ENHRY and CDR2 SYGVKD. Between the trimmed V and J ends, which lost 0 bases and 1 base, there was a span of 6 bases. The CDR3 covers 14 residues.

In this sample, this clone turned up a few times. This CDR3 is also generated by other DNA sequences in the sample. V and J are TRBV7-2 and TRBJ2-2; 7 nucleotides line up with TRBD2. Germline-derived CDR1 and CDR2 are SGHTA and FQGNSA. Germline trimming cut 0 bases from V and 2 bases from J; bases unmatched to any gene: 0. The CDR3 runs 15 residues. The CDR3 loop is CASSLAGLNTGELFF. The CDR3 DNA sequence: TGTGCCAGCAGCTTAGCGGGACTAAACACCGGGGAGCTGTTTTTT.

This chain links TRBV10-2 with TRBJ1-3; D is perhaps TRBD1 (5 bases). V lost 7 bases and J 3 bases, leaving 16 bases between the germline ends. In germline, CDR1 is WSHSY, CDR2 SAAADI. The CDR3 length is 15 residues. The CDR3 reads CASTPGLDLGNTIYF. The CDR3 nucleotides are TGCGCCAGCACTCCGGGGCTGGATCTTGGAAACACCATATATTTT.

CDR3 sequence (DNA): TGTGCCAGCAGCTTGCCGGGGACTAGCGGCAACACCGGGGAGCTGTTTTTT. Protein product: CASSLPGTSGNTGELFF. J is TRBJ2-2 and V is TRBV5-4, with TRBD2 matching over 11 bases. V shed 1 base and J 2 bases; nucleotides not matched to a gene: 4. Looked up from germline, CDR1 is SGHNT and CDR2 is YYREEE (reference sequence). This CDR3 contains 17 residues.

The chain carries TRBV7-8 and TRBJ1-1, with a weak D call TRBD1 (5 bases). CDR3 length equals 17 residues. The germline CDR1 and CDR2 sequences are SGHVS and FQNEAQ. V was shortened by 2 bases and J by 3 bases, with 19 bases between the two germline ends. The CDR3 bases are TGTGCCAGCAGCTTAAGGACCCGGGGCCCGGGGGACACTGAAGCTTTCTTT. Residues: CASSLRTRGPGDTEAFF. Combining the CDR3 with reference TRBV7-8 and TRBJ1-1 gives the whole variable domain GAGVSQSPRYKVAKRGQDVALRCDPISGHVSLFWYQQALGQGPEFLTYFQNEAQLDKSGLPSDRFFAERPEGSVSTLKIQRTQQEDSAVYLCASSLRTRGPGDTEAFFGQGTRLTVV.

The chain uses TRBV10-3 and TRBJ1-5, with D possibly matching TRBD1 (5 bases). The CDR3 consists of 15 residues. In germline, CDR1 is ENHRY, CDR2 SYGVKD. V gave up 5 bases and J gave up 7 bases, with 18 bases separating them. The CDR3 region has the DNA TGTGCCATCAGTACCAAGGCAGGGACCGGCCAGCCCCAGCATTTT. It encodes CAISTKAGTGQPQHF.

The V gene is TRBV5-4, the J gene TRBJ2-7; D tentatively fits TRBD1 or TRBD2 (5 bases each). Germline CDR1 is SGHNT and CDR2 is YYREEE (reference sequence). V was shortened by 6 bases and J by 5 bases, with 15 bases between the two germline ends. The CDR3 contains 13 residues. The CDR3 sequence: CASTLAGSNEQYF. The CDR3 DNA follows: TGTGCCAGCACCCTCGCAGGGAGCAACGAGCAGTACTTC.

The chain recombines TRBV28 with TRBJ2-2; D unresolved. Trimming cost V 5 bases and J 1 base, with 5 bases left between them. From germline, CDR1 is MDHEN and CDR2 SYDVKM. The CDR3 covers 13 residues. CDR3: CASSLVNTGELFF. The CDR3 bases are TGTGCCAGCAGTCTAGTGAACACCGGGGAGCTGTTTTTT.

The gene calls are TRBV29-1 and TRBJ2-2, with 9 nucleotides matching TRBD1. V was pared by 7 bases and J by 4 bases, with 4 bases of the junction left unmatched. Per germline, CDR1 SQVTM and CDR2 ANQGSEA. CDR3 length: 13 residues. The CDR3 protein is CSGTGGRTGELFF. CDR3 bases: TGCAGCGGAACAGGGGGCCGCACCGGGGAGCTGTTTTTT.

About this clone: The same CDR3 arises from other DNA sequences in this sample as well. V usage is TRBV11-2 and J usage is TRBJ1-1, with D perhaps matching TRBD1 (5 bases). The CDR3 has 13 amino acids. Germline loops: CDR1 SGHAT, CDR2 FQNNGV. The ends were cut back, 2 bases at V and 6 bases at J, with 10 bases in the middle. CDR3 amino acids: CASSLRGRAEAFF. CDR3 nucleotides: TGTGCCAGCAGCTTAAGGGGAAGGGCTGAAGCTTTCTTT.

The CDR3 loop reads CASSPNSNSNQPQHF. The DNA of the CDR3 is TGTGCCAGCTCACCAAACAGCAATTCCAATCAGCCCCAGCATTTT. The V call is TRBV18, the J call TRBJ1-5; D not resolved. The CDR3 has 15 amino acids. Germline lookup yields CDR1 KGHSH and CDR2 LQKENI. V was trimmed by 2 bases and J by 3 bases, leaving 11 bases between them.

This rearrangement joins TRBV30 to TRBJ2-5; D is perhaps TRBD1 or TRBD2 (5 bases each). Germline V gene data show CDR1 as GTSNPN and CDR2 as SVGIG (reference sequence). The V gene lost 4 bases and the J gene lost 1 base, with 13 bases spanning the gap. The CDR3 loop spans 14 amino acids. This CDR3 is CAWKDTRIQETQYF. The DNA for the CDR3 is TGTGCCTGGAAGGACACTAGGATCCAAGAGACCCAGTACTTC. The full variable domain, rest sourced from reference TRBV30 and TRBJ2-5, is SQTIHQWPATLVQPVGSPLSLECTVEGTSNPNLYWYRQAAGRGLQLLFYSVGIGQISSEVPQNLSASRPQDRQFILSSKKLLLSDSGFYLCAWKDTRIQETQYFGPGTRLLVL.

The chain combines TRBV15 with TRBJ2-7, with D perhaps matching TRBD1 (5 bases). Trimming pared 3 bases from V and 0 bases from J, leaving 15 bases between. The CDR3 length is 16 residues. CDR1 LNHNV and CDR2 YYDKDF come from the germline V gene (reference sequence). CDR3 DNA sequence: TGTGCCACCAGCAGTCTTGCAGGGTGGGGCTCCTACGAGCAGTACTTC. As protein: CATSSLAGWGSYEQYF. Variable domain in full (rest from reference TRBV15 and TRBJ2-7): DAMVIQNPRYQVTQFGKPVTLSCSQTLNHNVMYWYQQKSSQAPKLLFHYYDKDFNNEADTPDNFQSRRPNTSFCFLDIRSPGLGDTAMYLCATSSLAGWGSYEQYFGPGTRLTVT.

CDR3 in DNA: TGTGCCACCCCTGCTATCACAGATACGCAGTATTTT. Translated, it gives CATPAITDTQYF. V and J are TRBV27 and TRBJ2-3; D gene unclear. CDR3 size: 12 residues. V was trimmed by 10 bases and J by 2 bases, leaving 10 bases between them. Germline assignment: CDR1 MNHEY and CDR2 SMNVEV (reference sequence).

This clone showed up just once. This specimen includes other DNA sequences encoding the same CDR3. V gene TRBV28 combines with J gene TRBJ1-1; D is undetermined. The CDR3 covers 12 residues. Germline V gene lookup returns CDR1 MDHEN and CDR2 SYDVKM. The V end lost 4 bases, the J end lost 5 bases, and 8 bases lay between the germline ends. The CDR3 nucleotides are TGTGCCAGCAGTTCGGGTGGGACTGAAGCTTTCTTT. Amino acids: CASSSGGTEAFF.

This clone was seen a few times. A read error may explain this, as a much larger clone is one base away. In the same sample, other DNA sequences code for this CDR3. This chain links TRBV18 with TRBJ1-1; the match to TRBD1 covers 9 bases. V shed 3 bases, J shed 5 bases, and the junction held 1 base outside the gene matches. The CDR3 loop spans 13 amino acids. Germline V gene lookup returns CDR1 KGHSH and CDR2 LQKENI. CDR3 loop: CASSPGQGTEAFF. The CDR3 DNA reads as TGTGCCAGCTCACCGGGACAGGGTACTGAAGCTTTCTTT.

A single count supports this clone. The chain links TRBV5-4 to TRBJ2-5, with 8 positions matching TRBD1. V lost 2 bases to trimming and J lost 5 bases; unmatched junction nucleotides: 8. CDR3 length: 15 amino acids. The germline CDR1 and CDR2 sequences are SGHNT and YYREEE (reference sequence). CDR3 sequence: CASSLQGGASETQYF. DNA for the CDR3: TGTGCCAGCAGCTTACAGGGGGGCGCCTCGGAGACCCAGTACTTC.

The chain carries TRBV7-3 and TRBJ2-3; TRBD1 is a possible D gene (5 bases). The germline gives CDR1 SGHTA, CDR2 FQGTGA. V lost 5 bases and J 4 bases, leaving 13 bases between the germline ends. The CDR3 consists of 14 residues. The CDR3 here is CASSPRQSSDTQYF. In nucleotides, the CDR3 is TGTGCCAGCAGCCCCAGACAGAGCTCAGATACGCAGTATTTT.

The chain employs TRBV2 and TRBJ2-6; D gene ambiguous. V gave up 6 bases and J gave up 0 bases, with 6 bases separating them. Germline V CDR1 and CDR2: SNHLY, FYNNEI. The CDR3 has 14 residues. For the CDR3, the DNA is TGTGCCAGCAGGCCCGGCTCTGGGGCCAACGTCCTGACTTTC. As protein: CASRPGSGANVLTF.